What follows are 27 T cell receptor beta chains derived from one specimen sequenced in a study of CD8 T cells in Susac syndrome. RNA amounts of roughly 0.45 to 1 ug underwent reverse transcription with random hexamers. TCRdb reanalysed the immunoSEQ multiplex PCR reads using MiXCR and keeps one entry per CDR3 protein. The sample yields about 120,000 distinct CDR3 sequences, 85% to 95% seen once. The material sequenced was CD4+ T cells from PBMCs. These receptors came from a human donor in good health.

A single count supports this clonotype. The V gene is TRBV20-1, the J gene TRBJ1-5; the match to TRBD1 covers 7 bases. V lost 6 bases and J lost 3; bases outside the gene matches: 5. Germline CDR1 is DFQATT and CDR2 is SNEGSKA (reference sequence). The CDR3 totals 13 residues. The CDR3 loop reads CSAPRGVNQPQHF. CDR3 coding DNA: TGCAGTGCCCCCAGGGGGGTCAATCAGCCCCAGCATTTT.

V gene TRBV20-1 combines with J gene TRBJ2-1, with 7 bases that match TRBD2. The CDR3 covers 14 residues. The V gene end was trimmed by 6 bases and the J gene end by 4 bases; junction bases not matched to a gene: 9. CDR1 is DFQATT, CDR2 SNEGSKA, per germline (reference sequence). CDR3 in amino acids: CSAPRGAGYNEQFF. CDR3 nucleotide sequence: TGCAGTGCCCCGAGGGGAGCGGGGTACAATGAGCAGTTCTTC.

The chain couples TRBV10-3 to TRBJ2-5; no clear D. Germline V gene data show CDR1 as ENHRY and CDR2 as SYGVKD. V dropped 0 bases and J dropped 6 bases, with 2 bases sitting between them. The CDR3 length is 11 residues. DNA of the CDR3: TGTGCCATCAGTGAGTCTAAGACCCAGTACTTC. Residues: CAISESKTQYF.

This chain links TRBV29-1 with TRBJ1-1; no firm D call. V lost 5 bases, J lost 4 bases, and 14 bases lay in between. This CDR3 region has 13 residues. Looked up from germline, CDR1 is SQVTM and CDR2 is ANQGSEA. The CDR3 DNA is TGCAGCGTTTCACAAAAAGCGGGCACTGAAGCTTTCTTT. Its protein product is CSVSQKAGTEAFF.

CDR3 nucleotides: TGTGCCAGCAGCCAACTGGTTAGCATGAACACTGAAGCTTTCTTT. Protein sequence: CASSQLVSMNTEAFF. The chain is built from TRBV14 and TRBJ1-1; D remains unclear. The germline V gene has CDR1 SGHDN and CDR2 FVKESK. This CDR3 is built from 15 residues. The V gene lost 2 bases and the J gene lost 0 bases, with 10 bases spanning the gap. Combining the CDR3 with reference TRBV14 and TRBJ1-1 gives the whole variable domain EAGVTQFPSHSVIEKGQTVTLRCDPISGHDNLYWYRRVMGKEIKFLLHFVKESKQDESGMPNNRFLAERTGGTYSTLKVQPAELEDSGVYFCASSQLVSMNTEAFFGQGTRLTVV.

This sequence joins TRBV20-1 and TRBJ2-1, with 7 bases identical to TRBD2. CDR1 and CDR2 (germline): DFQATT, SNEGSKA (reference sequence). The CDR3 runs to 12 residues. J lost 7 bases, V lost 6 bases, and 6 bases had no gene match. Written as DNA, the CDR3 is TGCAGTGCGAGGGAGGGAGGGAATGAGCAGTTCTTC. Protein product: CSAREGGNEQFF.

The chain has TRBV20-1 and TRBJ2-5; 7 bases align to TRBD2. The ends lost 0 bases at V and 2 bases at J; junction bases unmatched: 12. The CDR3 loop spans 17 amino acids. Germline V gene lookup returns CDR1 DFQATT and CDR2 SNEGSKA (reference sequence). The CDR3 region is CSARDLDGGTIQETQYF. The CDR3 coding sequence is TGCAGTGCTAGAGATCTGGACGGGGGGACTATTCAAGAGACCCAGTACTTC.

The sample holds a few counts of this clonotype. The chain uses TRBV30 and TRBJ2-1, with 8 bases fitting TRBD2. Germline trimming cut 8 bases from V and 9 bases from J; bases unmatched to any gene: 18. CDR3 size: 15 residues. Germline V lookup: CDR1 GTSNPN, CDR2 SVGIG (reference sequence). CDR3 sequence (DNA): TGTGCCCATCGACCTGGTAGCGGGAAGGTCAGTGAGCAGTTCTTC. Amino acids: CAHRPGSGKVSEQFF. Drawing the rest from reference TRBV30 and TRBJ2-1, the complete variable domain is SQTIHQWPATLVQPVGSPLSLECTVEGTSNPNLYWYRQAAGRGLQLLFYSVGIGQISSEVPQNLSASRPQDRQFILSSKKLLLSDSGFYLCAHRPGSGKVSEQFFGPGTRLTVL.

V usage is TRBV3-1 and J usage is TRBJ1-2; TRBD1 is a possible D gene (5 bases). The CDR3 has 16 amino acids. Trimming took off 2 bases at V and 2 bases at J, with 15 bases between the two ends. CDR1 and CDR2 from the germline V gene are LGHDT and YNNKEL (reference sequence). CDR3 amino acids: CASSQLGVPTNYGYTF. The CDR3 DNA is TGTGCCAGCAGCCAATTAGGGGTACCTACCAACTATGGCTACACCTTC. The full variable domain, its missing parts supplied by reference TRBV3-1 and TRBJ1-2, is DTAVSQTPKYLVTQMGNDKSIKCEQNLGHDTMYWYKQDSKKFLKIMFSYNNKELIINETVPNRFSPKSPDKAHLNLHINSLELGDSAVYFCASSQLGVPTNYGYTFGSGTRLTVV.

Here the CDR3 DNA reads TGTGCCAGCAGCGCGGCCTACGAGCAGTACTTC. Protein product: CASSAAYEQYF. This rearrangement joins TRBV7-9 to TRBJ2-7; D gene uncertain. This CDR3 contains 11 residues. Per the germline V gene, CDR1 is SEHNR and CDR2 is FQNEAQ (reference sequence). V was pared by 5 bases and J by 2 bases, with 4 bases between. The full variable domain, its missing parts supplied by reference TRBV7-9 and TRBJ2-7, is DTGVSQNPRHKITKRGQNVTFRCDPISEHNRLYWYRQTLGQGPEFLTYFQNEAQLEKSRLLSDRFSAERPKGSFSTLEIQRTEQGDSAMYLCASSAAYEQYFGPGTRLTVT.

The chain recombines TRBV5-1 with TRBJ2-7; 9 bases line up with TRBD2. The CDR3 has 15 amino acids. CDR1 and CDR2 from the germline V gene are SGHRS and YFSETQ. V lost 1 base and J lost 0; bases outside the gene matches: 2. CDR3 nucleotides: TGCGCCAGCAGCTTGTTTAGCGGGAGCTCCTACGAGCAGTACTTC. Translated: CASSLFSGSSYEQYF.

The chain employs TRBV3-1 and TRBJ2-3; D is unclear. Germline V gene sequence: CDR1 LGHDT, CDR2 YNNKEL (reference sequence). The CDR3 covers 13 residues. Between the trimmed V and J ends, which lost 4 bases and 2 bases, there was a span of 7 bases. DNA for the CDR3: TGTGCCAGCAGCCGCCTGACCACAGATACGCAGTATTTT. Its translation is CASSRLTTDTQYF.

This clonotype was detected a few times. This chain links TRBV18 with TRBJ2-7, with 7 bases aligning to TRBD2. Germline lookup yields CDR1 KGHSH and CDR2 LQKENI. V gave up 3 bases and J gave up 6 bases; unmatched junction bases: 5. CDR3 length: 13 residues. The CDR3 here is CASSPSGAPEQYF. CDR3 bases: TGTGCCAGCTCACCGAGCGGGGCCCCCGAGCAGTACTTC.

The CDR3 sequence is CSASGRDEWDTQYF. CDR3 DNA: TGCAGTGCTAGCGGGAGAGATGAGTGGGATACGCAGTATTTT. The chain couples TRBV20-1 to TRBJ2-3, with D possibly matching TRBD2 (6 bases). The CDR3 length is 14 residues. CDR1 and CDR2 (germline): DFQATT, SNEGSKA (reference sequence). V lost 3 bases, J lost 6 bases, and 16 bases lay in between.

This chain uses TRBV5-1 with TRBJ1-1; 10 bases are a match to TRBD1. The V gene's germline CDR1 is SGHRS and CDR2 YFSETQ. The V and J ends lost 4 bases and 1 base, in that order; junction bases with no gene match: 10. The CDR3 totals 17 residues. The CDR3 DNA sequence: TGCGCCAGCAGCACACCAGACAGGGGGCGCGAGAACACTGAAGCTTTCTTT. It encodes CASSTPDRGRENTEAFF.

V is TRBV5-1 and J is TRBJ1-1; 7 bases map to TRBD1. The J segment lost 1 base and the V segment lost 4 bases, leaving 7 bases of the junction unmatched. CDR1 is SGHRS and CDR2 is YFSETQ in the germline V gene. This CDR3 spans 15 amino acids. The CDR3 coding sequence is TGCGCCAGCAGCCCGGCGGGACAGCAGAACACTGAAGCTTTCTTT. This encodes CASSPAGQQNTEAFF.

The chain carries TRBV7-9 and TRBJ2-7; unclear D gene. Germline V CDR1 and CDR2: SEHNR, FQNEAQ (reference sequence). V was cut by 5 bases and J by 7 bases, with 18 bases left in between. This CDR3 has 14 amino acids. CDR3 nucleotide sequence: TGTGCCAGCAGCCTTCCGGGCCCTGGGCAGGAGCAGTACTTC. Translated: CASSLPGPGQEQYF.

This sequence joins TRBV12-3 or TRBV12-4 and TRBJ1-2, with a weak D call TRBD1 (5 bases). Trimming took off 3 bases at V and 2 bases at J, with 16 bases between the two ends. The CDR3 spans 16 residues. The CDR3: CASSFLIGDRNYGYTF. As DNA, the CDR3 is TGTGCCAGCAGTTTTCTAATCGGAGACAGAAACTATGGCTACACCTTC.

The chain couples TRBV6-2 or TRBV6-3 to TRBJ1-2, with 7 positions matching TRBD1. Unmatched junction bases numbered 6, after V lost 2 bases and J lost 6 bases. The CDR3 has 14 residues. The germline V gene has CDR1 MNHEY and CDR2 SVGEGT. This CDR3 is CASSYPPTGNGYTF. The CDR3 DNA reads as TGTGCCAGCAGTTACCCTCCGACAGGGAATGGCTACACCTTC.

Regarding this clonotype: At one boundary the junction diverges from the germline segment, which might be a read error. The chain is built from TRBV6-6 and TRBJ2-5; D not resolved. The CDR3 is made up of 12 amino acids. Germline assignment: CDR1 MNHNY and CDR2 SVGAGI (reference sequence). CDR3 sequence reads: CASSYSPQATHF. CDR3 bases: TGTGCCAGCAGTTACTCACCACAAGCCACTCACTTC.

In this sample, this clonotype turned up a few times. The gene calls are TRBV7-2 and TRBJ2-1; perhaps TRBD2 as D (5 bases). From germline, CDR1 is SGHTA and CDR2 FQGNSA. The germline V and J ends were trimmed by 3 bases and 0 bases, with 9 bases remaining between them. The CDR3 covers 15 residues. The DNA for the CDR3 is TGTGCCAGCAGCTTCGATCGGGGCTCCTACAATGAGCAGTTCTTC. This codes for CASSFDRGSYNEQFF.

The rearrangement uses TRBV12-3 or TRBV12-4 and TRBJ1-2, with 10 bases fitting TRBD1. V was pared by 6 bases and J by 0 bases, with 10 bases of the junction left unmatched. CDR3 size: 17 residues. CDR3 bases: TGTGCCAGCAGGGCCAGGGGGACAGGGGTAGCTAACTATGGCTACACCTTC. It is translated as CASRARGTGVANYGYTF.

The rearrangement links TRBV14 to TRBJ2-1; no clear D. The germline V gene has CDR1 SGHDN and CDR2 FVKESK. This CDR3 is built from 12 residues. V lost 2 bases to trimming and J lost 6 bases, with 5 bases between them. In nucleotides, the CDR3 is TGTGCCAGCAGCCAATTTCTCAATGAGCAGTTCTTC. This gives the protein CASSQFLNEQFF.

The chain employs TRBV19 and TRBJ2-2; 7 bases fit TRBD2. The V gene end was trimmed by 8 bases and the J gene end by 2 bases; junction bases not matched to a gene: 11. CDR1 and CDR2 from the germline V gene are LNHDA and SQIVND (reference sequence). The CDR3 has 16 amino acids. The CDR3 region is CASSTGTTINTGELFF. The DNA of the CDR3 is TGTGCCAGTTCTACCGGGACTACAATAAACACCGGGGAGCTGTTTTTT.

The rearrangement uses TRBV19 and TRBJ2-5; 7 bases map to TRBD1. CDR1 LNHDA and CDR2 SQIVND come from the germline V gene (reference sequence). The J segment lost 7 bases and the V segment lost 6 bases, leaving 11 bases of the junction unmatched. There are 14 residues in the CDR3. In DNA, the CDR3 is TGTGCCAGTAGCCCCACCGACAGGGTAGTGACCCAGTACTTC. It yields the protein CASSPTDRVVTQYF.

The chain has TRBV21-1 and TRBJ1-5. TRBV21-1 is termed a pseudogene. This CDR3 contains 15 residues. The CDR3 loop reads CASSKRRPLYQPQHF. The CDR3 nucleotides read TGTGCCAGCAGCAAAAGAAGACCGCTTTATCAGCCCCAGCATTTT.

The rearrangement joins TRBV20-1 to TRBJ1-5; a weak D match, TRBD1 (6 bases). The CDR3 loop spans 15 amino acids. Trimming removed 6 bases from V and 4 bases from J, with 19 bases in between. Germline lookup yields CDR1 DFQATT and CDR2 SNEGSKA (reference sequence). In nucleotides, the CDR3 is TGCAGTGCACTCGACAGGACGAGATCAAATCAGCCCCAGCATTTT. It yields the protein CSALDRTRSNQPQHF.